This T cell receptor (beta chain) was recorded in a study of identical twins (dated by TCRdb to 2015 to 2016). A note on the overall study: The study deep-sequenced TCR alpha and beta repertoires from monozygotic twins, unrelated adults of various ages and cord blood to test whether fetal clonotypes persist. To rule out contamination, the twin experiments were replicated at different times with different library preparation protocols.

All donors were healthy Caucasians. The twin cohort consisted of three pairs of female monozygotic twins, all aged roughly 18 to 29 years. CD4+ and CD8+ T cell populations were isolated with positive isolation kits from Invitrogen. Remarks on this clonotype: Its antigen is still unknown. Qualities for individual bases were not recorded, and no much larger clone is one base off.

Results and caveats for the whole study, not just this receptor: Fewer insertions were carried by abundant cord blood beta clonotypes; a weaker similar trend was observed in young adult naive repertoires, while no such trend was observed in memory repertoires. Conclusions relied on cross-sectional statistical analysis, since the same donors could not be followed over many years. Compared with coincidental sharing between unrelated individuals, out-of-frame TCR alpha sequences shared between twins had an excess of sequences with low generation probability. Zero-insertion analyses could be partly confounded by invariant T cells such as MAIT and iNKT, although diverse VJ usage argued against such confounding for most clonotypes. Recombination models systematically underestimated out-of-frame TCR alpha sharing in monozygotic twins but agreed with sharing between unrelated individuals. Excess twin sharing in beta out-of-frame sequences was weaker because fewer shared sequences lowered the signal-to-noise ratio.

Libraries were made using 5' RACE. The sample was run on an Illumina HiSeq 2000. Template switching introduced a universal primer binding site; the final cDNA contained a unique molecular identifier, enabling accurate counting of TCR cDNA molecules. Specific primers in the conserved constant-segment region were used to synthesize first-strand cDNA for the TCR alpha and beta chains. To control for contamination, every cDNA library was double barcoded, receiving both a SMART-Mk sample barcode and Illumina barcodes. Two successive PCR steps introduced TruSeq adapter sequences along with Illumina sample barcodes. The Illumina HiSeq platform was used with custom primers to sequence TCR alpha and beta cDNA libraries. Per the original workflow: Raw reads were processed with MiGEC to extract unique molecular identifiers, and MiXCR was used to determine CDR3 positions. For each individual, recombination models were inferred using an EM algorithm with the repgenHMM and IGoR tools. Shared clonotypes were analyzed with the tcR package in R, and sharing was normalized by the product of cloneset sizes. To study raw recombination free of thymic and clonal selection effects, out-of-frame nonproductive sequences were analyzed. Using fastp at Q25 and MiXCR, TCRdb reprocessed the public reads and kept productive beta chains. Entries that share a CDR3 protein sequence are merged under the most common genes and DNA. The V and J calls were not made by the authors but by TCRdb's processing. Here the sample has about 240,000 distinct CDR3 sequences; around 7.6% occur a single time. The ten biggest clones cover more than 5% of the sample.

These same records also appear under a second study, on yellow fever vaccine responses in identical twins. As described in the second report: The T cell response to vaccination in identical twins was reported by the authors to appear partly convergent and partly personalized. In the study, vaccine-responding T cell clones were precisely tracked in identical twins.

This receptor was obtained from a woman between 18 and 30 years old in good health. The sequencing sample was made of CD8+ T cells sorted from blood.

The CDR3 protein sequence reads: CASSTHPLLDRNQETQYF. The bases read TGTGCCAGCAGCACCCACCCCCTCTTGGACAGGAACCAAGAGACCCAGTACTTC. Recombination joined TRBV11-1 with TRBJ2-5, and 7 junction bases match TRBD1. Per the germline V gene (reference sequence), SGHAT is the CDR1 and FQDESV is the CDR2. Spanning cysteine to phenylalanine, the CDR3 consists of 18 amino acids. Only CDR3 DNA is held: 54 bases, read in frame from base 1. At the junction V is shortened by 5 bases and J by 0 bases; bases outside the gene matches: 15.